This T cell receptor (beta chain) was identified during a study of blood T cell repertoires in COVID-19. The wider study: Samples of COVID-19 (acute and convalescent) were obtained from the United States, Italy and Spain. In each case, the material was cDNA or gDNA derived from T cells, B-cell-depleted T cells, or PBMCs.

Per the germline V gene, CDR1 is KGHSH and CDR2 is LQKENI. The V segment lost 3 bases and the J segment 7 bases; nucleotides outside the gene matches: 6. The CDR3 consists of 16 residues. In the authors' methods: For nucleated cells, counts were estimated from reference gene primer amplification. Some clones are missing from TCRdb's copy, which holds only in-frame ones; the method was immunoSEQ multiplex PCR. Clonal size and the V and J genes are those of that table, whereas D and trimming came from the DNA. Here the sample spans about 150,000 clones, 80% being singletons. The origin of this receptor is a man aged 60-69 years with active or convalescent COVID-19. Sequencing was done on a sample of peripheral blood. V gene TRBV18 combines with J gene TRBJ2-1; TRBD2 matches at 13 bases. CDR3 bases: TGTGCCAGCTCACCTGACGGACTAGCGGGAGAGAATGAGCAGTTCTTC. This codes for CASSPDGLAGENEQFF.